The next 32 T cell receptor beta chains were all read from a single sample in a study of blood T cell repertoires in COVID-19. The method was immunoSEQ multiplex PCR; TCRdb's version includes in-frame clones alone and lacks a portion of them. The sample includes about 200,000 clones, roughly 83% of them seen just once. The sample taken for sequencing was peripheral blood. The origin of the receptors is a woman between 40 and 50 years old with COVID-19, enrolled during active disease.

This chain joins TRBV7-9 and TRBJ2-7, with TRBD2 matching over 8 bases. The V segment lost 5 bases and the J segment 2 bases; nucleotides outside the gene matches: 5. Germline CDR1 SEHNR, CDR2 FQNEAQ (reference sequence). CDR3 length: 14 residues. CDR3 in amino acids: CASSRSLAAYEQYF. CDR3 sequence (DNA): TGTGCCAGCAGCCGATCACTAGCGGCCTACGAGCAGTACTTC.

The chain carries TRBV5-4 and TRBJ2-7, with TRBD2 identical over 8 bases. The germline CDR1 and CDR2 sequences are SGHNT and YYREEE (reference sequence). CDR3 size: 15 residues. V dropped 5 bases and J dropped 2; count of bases not matched to a gene: 9. The CDR3 loop is CASSSERGRPYEQYF. DNA for the CDR3: TGTGCCAGCAGTTCGGAGCGGGGGCGGCCCTACGAGCAGTACTTC. Together with reference TRBV5-4 and TRBJ2-7, the CDR3 gives the full variable domain: ETGVTQSPTHLIKTRGQQVTLRCSSQSGHNTVSWYQQALGQGPQFIFQYYREEENGRGNFPPRFSGLQFPNYSSELNVNALELDDSALYLCASSSERGRPYEQYFGPGTRLTVT.

The chain uses TRBV4-2 and TRBJ2-7; weak D call: TRBD1 (5 bases). Germline CDR1 and CDR2: LGHNA and YNFKEQ. The CDR3 is 14 amino acids. V lost 1 base to trimming and J lost 2 bases, with 9 bases between them. This CDR3 is CASSQGQMTYEQYF. The CDR3 DNA reads TGTGCCAGCAGCCAAGGACAGATGACCTACGAGCAGTACTTC.

V is TRBV6-7 and J is TRBJ1-1, with a tentative D call TRBD1 (6 bases). TRBV6-7 is flagged as an ORF with uncertain function. Trimming left V 6 bases short and J 2 bases short, with 16 bases between. The CDR3 sequence is 15 residues long. CDR3 residues: CASRGTMDRNTEAFF. DNA of the CDR3: TGTGCCAGCAGGGGCACAATGGACAGAAACACTGAAGCTTTCTTT.

The rearrangement links TRBV27 to TRBJ1-6; D is undetermined. Germline CDR1 reads MNHEY; CDR2 reads SMNVEV (reference sequence). The CDR3 runs to 15 residues. The germline V and J ends were trimmed by 2 bases and 7 bases, with 12 bases remaining between them. This CDR3 is CASSLNQMSNSPLHF. CDR3 DNA: TGTGCCAGCAGTTTAAACCAAATGAGCAATTCACCCCTCCACTTT.

This clone appeared once. The CDR3 sequence is CASSLQGFHEQYF. The CDR3 DNA sequence: TGCGCCAGCAGCCTACAGGGGTTCCACGAGCAGTACTTC. The chain recombines TRBV4-3 with TRBJ2-7; 7 bases align to TRBD1. V trimming: 4 bases; J trimming: 5 bases; junction bases outside the gene matches: 5. CDR1 is LGHNA, CDR2 YSLEER, per germline. The CDR3 is 13 amino acids.

This clone was picked up a small number of times. The chain couples TRBV9 to TRBJ1-1; 7 bases are a match to TRBD1. The CDR3 contains 16 residues. The germline gives CDR1 SGDLS, CDR2 YYNGEE. With V trimmed by 0 bases and J by 1 base, 6 bases remained unmatched. The CDR3 DNA is TGTGCCAGCAGCGTAGTTACCAGGGGGACGAACACTGAAGCTTTCTTT. Its translation: CASSVVTRGTNTEAFF.

The chain employs TRBV20-1 and TRBJ2-7; 7 bases map to TRBD1. Germline CDR1 DFQATT, CDR2 SNEGSKA (reference sequence). V was pared by 3 bases and J by 2 bases, with 7 bases of the junction left unmatched. The CDR3 extends over 14 amino acids. In nucleotides, the CDR3 is TGCAGTGCTAGTCAGGCCCAGGGGGCCTACGAGCAGTACTTC. This gives the protein CSASQAQGAYEQYF.

The chain recombines TRBV5-4 with TRBJ1-6; TRBD1 might be the D (6 bases). CDR3 length: 14 residues. The V end lost 5 bases, the J end lost 5 bases, and 11 bases lay between the germline ends. CDR1 is SGHNT and CDR2 is YYREEE in the germline V gene (reference sequence). CDR3: CASRGTPDNSPLHF. The DNA for the CDR3 is TGTGCCAGCAGAGGGACACCAGATAATTCACCCCTCCACTTT.

This chain joins TRBV5-1 and TRBJ2-7; 9 bases fit TRBD2. The CDR3 has 13 amino acids. Germline CDR1 SGHRS, CDR2 YFSETQ. J gave up 5 bases and V 7 bases, and 7 bases lay outside the gene matches. CDR3 sequence reads: CASGGRAEDEQYF. CDR3 nucleotide sequence: TGCGCCAGCGGCGGGAGGGCCGAGGACGAGCAGTACTTC.

The rearrangement uses TRBV30 and TRBJ1-5, with D maybe TRBD1 (5 bases). The germline V gene encodes CDR1 GTSNPN and CDR2 SVGIG (reference sequence). V gave up 2 bases and J gave up 0 bases, with 17 bases separating them. The CDR3 spans 17 residues. CDR3 amino acids: CAWSLGDQVYSNQPQHF. CDR3 in DNA: TGTGCCTGGAGTCTAGGGGATCAGGTTTATAGCAATCAGCCCCAGCATTTT.

This clone was recorded many times. V is TRBV28 and J is TRBJ1-1; the match to TRBD1 covers 8 bases. The germline CDR1 and CDR2 sequences are MDHEN and SYDVKM. This CDR3 comprises 16 residues. Unmatched junction bases numbered 18, after V lost 7 bases and J lost 8 bases. CDR3 residues: CASTRQGLGGLGEAFF. The CDR3 DNA reads TGTGCCAGCACCCGACAGGGGTTGGGGGGTTTGGGAGAAGCTTTCTTT.

The chain combines TRBV4-3 with TRBJ2-5; D is possibly TRBD2 (6 bases). The V gene's germline CDR1 is LGHNA and CDR2 YSLEER. The germline V and J ends were trimmed by 2 bases and 3 bases, with 13 bases remaining between them. The CDR3 has 15 amino acids. CDR3: CASSQTGGDEETQYF. CDR3 DNA: TGCGCCAGCAGCCAAACCGGAGGGGATGAAGAGACCCAGTACTTC.

This rearrangement joins TRBV6-5 to TRBJ2-7; 7 bases fit TRBD1. The CDR3 has 14 amino acids. CDR1 and CDR2 from the germline V gene are MNHEY and SVGAGI. With 8 bases clipped from V and 2 bases from J, the junction kept 9 bases outside the gene matches. The CDR3 DNA follows: TGTGCCAGCGGACGACAGGGTGCGGCCTACGAGCAGTACTTC. This gives the protein CASGRQGAAYEQYF.

The rearrangement joins TRBV7-2 to TRBJ1-1; no definite D call. CDR1 SGHTA and CDR2 FQGNSA come from the germline V gene. CDR3 length equals 14 residues. V was shortened by 4 bases and J by 0 bases, with 9 bases between the two germline ends. The CDR3 nucleotides read TGTGCCAGCAGCTACGGGTCCATGAACACTGAAGCTTTCTTT. Its translation: CASSYGSMNTEAFF.

The chain couples TRBV19 to TRBJ1-1, with D maybe TRBD1 (5 bases). Trimming cost V 7 bases and J 3 bases, with 15 bases left between them. The CDR3 sequence is 14 residues long. Germline lookup yields CDR1 LNHDA and CDR2 SQIVND (reference sequence). In nucleotides, the CDR3 is TGTGCCAGTAAGGTAAAGACAGCACACACTGAAGCTTTCTTT. Translated, it gives CASKVKTAHTEAFF.

This clone occurred once. The chain is built from TRBV10-3 and TRBJ2-2, with 9 bases fitting TRBD1. Germline V CDR1 and CDR2: ENHRY, SYGVKD. The CDR3 is made up of 17 amino acids. V was pared by 6 bases and J by 4 bases, with 12 bases of the junction left unmatched. The CDR3 sequence is CAIRKEQGARGTGELFF. CDR3 in DNA: TGTGCCATCAGAAAAGAACAGGGGGCGCGAGGCACCGGGGAGCTGTTTTTT.

The CDR3 bases are TGTGCCAGTAGTATCCGACTTAACTATGGCTACACCTTC. Its translation: CASSIRLNYGYTF. The V call is TRBV19, the J call TRBJ1-2, with D unclear. V lost 3 bases and J 1 base, leaving 6 bases between the germline ends. The germline gives CDR1 LNHDA, CDR2 SQIVND (reference sequence). The CDR3 has 13 amino acids.

The chain couples TRBV27 to TRBJ1-1; the D gene is possibly TRBD1 (5 bases). The CDR3 totals 11 residues. V lost 4 bases, J lost 8 bases, and 8 bases lay in between. Germline V gene lookup returns CDR1 MNHEY and CDR2 SMNVEV (reference sequence). For the CDR3, the DNA is TGTGCCAGCAGTTCCCGGGGGGAAGCTTTCTTT. This sequence encodes CASSSRGEAFF.

Only one count was recorded for this clone. The gene calls are TRBV11-2 and TRBJ2-1; the D gene is possibly TRBD1 (6 bases). The V and J ends lost 2 bases and 3 bases respectively, with 11 bases between them. The germline CDR1 and CDR2 sequences are SGHAT and FQNNGV. The CDR3 loop spans 15 amino acids. The CDR3 sequence is CASSLSRGYYNEQFF. The DNA for the CDR3 is TGTGCCAGCAGCTTATCCAGGGGATACTACAATGAGCAGTTCTTC.

The V and J genes are TRBV6-5 and TRBJ2-7; D might be TRBD1 (5 bases). Trimming left V 5 bases short and J 6 bases short, with 14 bases between. The CDR3 consists of 13 residues. Germline CDR1 MNHEY, CDR2 SVGAGI. For the CDR3, the DNA is TGTGCCAGCAGTCCCCCGGGTGGGGCCGAGCAGTACTTC. Its translation: CASSPPGGAEQYF.

The chain has TRBV7-2 and TRBJ1-2; the D gene is possibly TRBD1 (6 bases). V was clipped by 4 bases and J by 8 bases, with 20 bases between them. Germline V gene sequence: CDR1 SGHTA, CDR2 FQGNSA. The CDR3 sequence is 15 residues long. The CDR3 DNA reads TGTGCCAGCAGCTGGGGGGGAAAACGGACAGACGGCTACACCTTC. Amino acids: CASSWGGKRTDGYTF.

This clone was observed a single time. The chain combines TRBV10-3 with TRBJ1-2, with TRBD1 identical over 7 bases. The germline CDR1 and CDR2 sequences are ENHRY and SYGVKD. CDR3 size: 15 residues. V was clipped by 7 bases and J by 1 base; unmatched bases: 9. CDR3 sequence (DNA): TGTGCCATCATGACAGGGAGTGACCTTAACTATGGCTACACCTTC. This translates into CAIMTGSDLNYGYTF.

The chain combines TRBV6-1 with TRBJ1-6, with 7 bases identical to TRBD1. The germline CDR1 and CDR2 sequences are MNHNS and SASEGT. The CDR3 is 16 residues long. V lost 2 bases, J lost 6 bases, and 7 bases stayed unmatched. The CDR3 loop is CASSEQGGSTNSPLHF. CDR3 bases: TGTGCCAGCAGTGAACAGGGGGGATCGACTAATTCACCCCTCCACTTT.

This chain uses TRBV4-2 with TRBJ2-1; TRBD2 matches 7 bases. Germline CDR1 reads LGHNA; CDR2 reads YNFKEQ. This CDR3 contains 14 residues. V was pared by 0 bases and J by 6 bases, with 2 bases of the junction left unmatched. The CDR3 DNA follows: TGTGCCAGCAGCCAAGATGGGGGGGGCAATGAGCAGTTCTTC. Translation: CASSQDGGGNEQFF.

This clone was seen more than once but under ten times. The J gene is TRBJ1-2, the V gene TRBV3-1 (or the pseudogene TRBV3-2), with a possible D match to TRBD1 (5 bases). This CDR3 is built from 14 residues. Germline CDR1 and CDR2: LGHDT and YNNKEL (reference sequence). Between the trimmed V and J ends, which lost 4 bases and 5 bases, there was a span of 14 bases. For the CDR3, the DNA is TGTGCCAGCAGCCGGAATCAGGGTTTGTATGGCTACACCTTC. Residues: CASSRNQGLYGYTF.

The chain carries TRBV6-4 and TRBJ1-2, with 7 bases identical to TRBD1. The germline V gene has CDR1 MRHNA and CDR2 SNTAGT. The length of the CDR3 is 14 residues. The J segment lost 4 bases and the V segment lost 0 bases, leaving 2 bases of the junction unmatched. This CDR3 reads CASSDSGQFYGYTF. In DNA form, the CDR3 reads TGTGCCAGCAGTGACTCGGGACAGTTCTATGGCTACACCTTC.

The chain employs TRBV11-2 and TRBJ2-1; 12 bases agree with TRBD1. The V segment lost 3 bases and the J segment 5 bases; nucleotides outside the gene matches: 2. This CDR3 contains 15 residues. Germline V CDR1 and CDR2: SGHAT, FQNNGV. The CDR3 region is CASSFGTGGHNEQFF. In DNA form, the CDR3 reads TGTGCCAGCAGCTTCGGGACAGGGGGCCACAATGAGCAGTTCTTC.

The chain employs TRBV5-1 and TRBJ2-7, with D possibly being TRBD1 (5 bases). Trimming shortened V by 4 bases and J by 0 bases, and 17 bases separated the two germline ends. CDR1 and CDR2 (germline): SGHRS, YFSETQ. CDR3 length equals 16 residues. The CDR3 DNA reads as TGCGCCAGCAGCCCCGGACCTGGACAATTCTCCTACGAGCAGTACTTC. Protein product: CASSPGPGQFSYEQYF.

The J gene is TRBJ1-5, the V gene TRBV2; perhaps TRBD1 as D (5 bases). Between the trimmed V and J ends, which lost 2 bases and 3 bases, there was a span of 14 bases. The CDR3 is 16 amino acids. The germline CDR1 and CDR2 sequences are SNHLY and FYNNEI. CDR3 residues: CASSELGAPNNQPQHF. The CDR3 DNA sequence: TGTGCCAGCAGTGAACTAGGGGCACCGAACAATCAGCCCCAGCATTTT.

The V gene is TRBV12-1, the J gene TRBJ2-7; the table's D call, TRBD1, has no DNA check behind it. TRBV12-1 is shown as a pseudogene. The CDR3 is made up of 16 amino acids. In DNA, the CDR3 is TGTGCCAGCAGCTTTGCGGGGAATACAGGTTCCTACGAGCAGTACTTC. Translation: CASSFAGNTGSYEQYF.

This clone was recorded only once. The gene calls are TRBV30 and TRBJ1-5; 9 bases are a match to TRBD1. Losses at the gene ends were 5 bases for V and 7 bases for J; bases not matched to a gene: 9. The CDR3 consists of 14 residues. Germline assignment: CDR1 GTSNPN and CDR2 SVGIG (reference sequence). CDR3 DNA: TGTGCCTGGGGGACAGGGCTGTTCAACCAGCCCCAGCATTTT. As protein: CAWGTGLFNQPQHF. The whole variable domain, filled in from reference TRBV30 and TRBJ1-5, reads SQTIHQWPATLVQPVGSPLSLECTVEGTSNPNLYWYRQAAGRGLQLLFYSVGIGQISSEVPQNLSASRPQDRQFILSSKKLLLSDSGFYLCAWGTGLFNQPQHFGDGTRLSIL.